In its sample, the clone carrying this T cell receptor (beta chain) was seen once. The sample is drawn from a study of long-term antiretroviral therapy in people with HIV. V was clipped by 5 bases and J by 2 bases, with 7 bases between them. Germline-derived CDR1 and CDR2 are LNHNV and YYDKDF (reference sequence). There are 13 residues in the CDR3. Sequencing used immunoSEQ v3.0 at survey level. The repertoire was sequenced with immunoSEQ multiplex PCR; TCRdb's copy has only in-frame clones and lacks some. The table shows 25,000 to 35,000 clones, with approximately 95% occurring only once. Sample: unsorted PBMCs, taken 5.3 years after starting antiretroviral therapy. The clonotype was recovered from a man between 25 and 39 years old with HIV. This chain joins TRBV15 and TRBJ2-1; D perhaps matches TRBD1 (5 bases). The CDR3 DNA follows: TGTGCCACCAGCTTGGACACCTACAATGAGCAGTTCTTC. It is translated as CATSLDTYNEQFF.